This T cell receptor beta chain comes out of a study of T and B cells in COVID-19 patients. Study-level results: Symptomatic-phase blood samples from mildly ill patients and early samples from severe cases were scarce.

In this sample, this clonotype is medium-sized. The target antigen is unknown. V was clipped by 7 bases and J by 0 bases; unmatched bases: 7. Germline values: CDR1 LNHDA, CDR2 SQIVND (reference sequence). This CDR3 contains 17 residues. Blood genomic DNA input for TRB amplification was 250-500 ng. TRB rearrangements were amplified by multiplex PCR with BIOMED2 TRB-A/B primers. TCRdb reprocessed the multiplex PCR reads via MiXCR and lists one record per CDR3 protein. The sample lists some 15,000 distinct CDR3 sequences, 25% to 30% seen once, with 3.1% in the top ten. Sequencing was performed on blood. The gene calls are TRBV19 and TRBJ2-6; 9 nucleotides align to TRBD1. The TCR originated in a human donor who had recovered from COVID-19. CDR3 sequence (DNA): TGTGCCAGTAAGGGACAGGGCCATAACTCTGGGGCCAACGTCCTGACTTTC. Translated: CASKGQGHNSGANVLTF.